Listed below are T cell receptor beta chains from one sample, sequenced in a study of post-analysis software for immune sequencing data. TCRdb reanalysed the PCR reads using MiXCR and keeps one entry per CDR3 protein. The sample has 150,000 to 200,000 distinct CDR3 sequences; 36% are singletons. The source was blood, collected after autologous hematopoietic stem cell transplantation. These receptors all stem from a girl aged 5 to 17 with multiple sclerosis. Both conserved end residues are part of each CDR3. The order of the fields is D gene, V gene, J gene, clone size, CDR3 length, CDR3 protein, CDR3 DNA. The D gene is left open where the match is weak. Clone size appears in some rows only: once, few, many, or a class for an expanded clone.

>.|TRBV19|TRBJ1-1|few|13
CASSSPFEGGAFF
TGTGCCAGTAGTAGTCCGTTCGAGGGGGGGGCTTTCTTT
>TRBD1|TRBV7-6|TRBJ1-6|.|16
CASSSAPGQVNSPLHF
TGTGCCAGCAGCTCTGCCCCGGGACAGGTTAATTCACCCCTCCACTTT
>TRBD1|TRBV10-3|TRBJ2-1|once|13
CAISERDRAEQFF
TGTGCCATCAGTGAACGGGACAGGGCTGAGCAGTTCTTC
>TRBD2|TRBV7-2|TRBJ2-1|.|16
CASSLASVTRGGEQFF
TGTGCCAGCAGCTTAGCGTCGGTGACCCGGGGGGGTGAGCAGTTCTTC
>TRBD1|TRBV6-5|TRBJ1-1|.|14
CASANNRGNTEAFF
TGTGCCAGCGCTAACAACAGGGGTAACACTGAAGCCTTCTTT
>.|TRBV19|TRBJ2-7|.|11
CASSWGSEQYF
TGTGCCAGTAGTTGGGGGAGCGAGCAGTACTTC
>.|TRBV7-3|TRBJ2-7|.|16
CASSLGGFGGMNEQYF
TGTGCCAGCAGCCTTGGCGGTTTTGGGGGCATGAACGAGCAGTACTTC
>TRBD2|TRBV6-6|TRBJ2-7|.|16
CASSYSPAGAQYEQYF
TGTGCCAGCAGTTACTCCCCAGCGGGAGCGCAGTACGAGCAGTACTTC
>TRBD2|TRBV28|TRBJ2-5|few|20
CASSPLNFMGLAGHQETQYF
TGTGCCAGCAGCCCTTTAAACTTCATGGGACTAGCGGGGCACCAAGAGACCCAGTACTTC
>TRBD2|TRBV5-1|TRBJ2-7|few|14
CASSLGYGGGEQYF
TGCGCCAGCAGCTTAGGATACGGCGGGGGCGAGCAGTACTTC
>.|TRBV12-3/TRBV12-4|TRBJ1-4|.|14
CASSLPGINEKLFF
TGTGCCAGCAGCCTTCCAGGGATTAATGAAAAACTGTTTTTT
>.|TRBV6-1|TRBJ2-1|.|11
CASSEFNEQFF
TGTGCCAGCAGTGAATTTAATGAGCAGTTCTTC
>.|TRBV5-6|TRBJ1-6|.|15
CASSLGRQENSPLHF
TGTGCCAGCAGCTTGGGTCGACAGGAGAATTCACCCCTCCACTTT
>.|TRBV6-4|TRBJ2-6|many|14
CASRTDSGANVLTF
TGTGCCAGTCGGACAGACTCTGGGGCCAACGTCCTGACTTTC
>.|TRBV4-2|TRBJ1-2|.|14
CASSQGASEYGYTF
TGTGCCAGCAGCCAGGGGGCCAGTGAGTATGGCTACACCTTC
>.|TRBV12-5|TRBJ2-1|few|13
CASVSQGWGEQFF
TGTGCTAGTGTGAGCCAGGGATGGGGTGAGCAGTTCTTC
>.|TRBV30|TRBJ2-1|.|14
CACRGDRRYNEQFF
TGTGCCTGTCGGGGGGACAGACGCTACAATGAGCAGTTCTTC
>.|TRBV30|TRBJ2-3|few|12
CAGEPNTDTQYF
TGTGCCGGGGAACCAAACACAGATACGCAGTATTTT
>TRBD2|TRBV12-3/TRBV12-4|TRBJ2-5|few|20
CASSPGLAGGSPPYQETQYF
TGTGCCAGCAGTCCGGGACTAGCGGGAGGTTCTCCCCCGTACCAAGAGACCCAGTACTTC
>TRBD2|TRBV6-5|TRBJ2-7|.|15
CASSYRGLAVYEQYF
TGTGCCAGCAGTTACCGGGGACTAGCGGTCTACGAGCAGTACTTC
>TRBD2|TRBV5-6|TRBJ2-5|.|15
CASSLGGGFQETQYF
TGTGCCAGCAGCTTGGGGGGGGGGTTCCAAGAGACCCAGTACTTC
>TRBD1|TRBV29-1|TRBJ2-7|.|15
CSVEDRAGGSYEQYF
TGCAGCGTTGAAGATCGGGCAGGGGGCTCCTACGAGCAGTACTTC
>TRBD2|TRBV7-9|TRBJ2-3|few|15
CASSLGAGGRDTQYF
TGTGCCAGCAGCTTAGGGGCGGGAGGAAGGGATACGCAGTATTTT
>.|TRBV20-1|TRBJ2-7|many|16
CSASTKDPRVSYEQYF
TGCAGTGCTAGCACCAAGGACCCCCGGGTCTCCTACGAGCAGTACTTC
>TRBD1|TRBV24-1|TRBJ2-3|.|17
CATSDPRGQGFEDTQYF
TGTGCCACCAGTGATCCCCGCGGACAGGGATTTGAAGATACGCAGTATTTT
>.|TRBV29-1|TRBJ2-1|many|15
CSAGETRQVRNEQFF
TGCAGCGCGGGCGAGACGCGACAGGTGAGGAATGAGCAGTTCTTC
>.|TRBV10-3|TRBJ1-2|few|12
CAIMDTGYGYTF
TGTGCCATCATGGACACGGGCTATGGCTACACCTTC
>TRBD2|TRBV20-1|TRBJ2-1|few|13
CSARSSLAAREFF
TGCAGTGCCCGTTCCAGTCTAGCGGCGAGAGAGTTCTTC
>.|TRBV2|TRBJ1-1|few|13
CASSAGLNTEAFF
TGTGCCAGCAGTGCGGGATTGAACACTGAAGCTTTCTTT
>TRBD2|TRBV4-2|TRBJ2-2|.|21
CASSQDIRTSGRAQNTGELFF
TGTGCCAGCAGCCAAGATATTCGGACTAGCGGGAGGGCCCAGAACACCGGGGAGCTGTTTTTT
>TRBD2|TRBV20-1|TRBJ2-5|few|15
CSARASGMYQETQYF
TGCAGTGCTAGAGCCAGCGGGATGTACCAAGAGACCCAGTACTTC
>TRBD2|TRBV9|TRBJ2-1|few|15
CASSSGLAGVDEQFF
TGTGCCAGCAGCTCAGGACTAGCGGGAGTGGATGAGCAGTTCTTC
>.|TRBV7-9|TRBJ2-7|.|12
CASSPNSYEQYF
TGTGCCAGCAGCCCTAACTCCTACGAGCAGTACTTC
>TRBD1|TRBV7-9|TRBJ1-5|.|13
CASSRQGGQPQHF
TGTGCCAGCAGCCGTCAGGGGGGCCAGCCCCAGCATTTT
>.|TRBV9|TRBJ1-2|few|12
CASSVDSYGYTF
TGTGCCAGCAGCGTGGACAGCTATGGCTACACCTTC
>TRBD2|TRBV12-3/TRBV12-4|TRBJ2-7|.|14
CASSYGLAGYEQYF
TGTGCCAGCAGTTACGGACTAGCGGGCTACGAGCAGTACTTC
>TRBD2|TRBV10-3|TRBJ2-1|few|19
CAISESRHSFGRPDNEQFF
TGTGCCATCAGTGAGTCACGGCATAGTTTCGGGAGGCCCGACAATGAGCAGTTCTTC
>TRBD1|TRBV7-8|TRBJ2-6|.|18
CASLIGDRPSSEPNVLTF
TGTGCCAGCCTGATAGGGGACAGGCCGTCCAGTGAGCCCAACGTCCTGACTTTC
>.|TRBV27|TRBJ2-1|few|15
CASSYPGLRDNEQFF
TGTGCCAGCAGTTACCCGGGTTTAAGGGACAATGAGCAGTTCTTC
>.|TRBV6-1|TRBJ2-5|.|11
CASSGMQTQYF
TGTGCCAGCAGTGGAATGCAGACCCAGTACTTC
>.|TRBV5-4|TRBJ1-4|few|14
CASSLSGEEEKLFF
TGTGCCAGCAGCTTGTCCGGGGAGGAGGAAAAACTGTTTTTT
>.|TRBV28|TRBJ2-1|.|16
CASSSSRHSSYNEQFF
TGTGCCAGCAGTTCCTCTCGCCATAGCTCCTACAATGAGCAGTTCTTC
>.|TRBV20-1|TRBJ2-1|few|11
CSARDRNEQFF
TGCAGTGCCCGCGACCGCAATGAGCAGTTCTTC
>.|TRBV5-5|TRBJ1-2|.|14
CASSLAGGLYGYTF
TGTGCCAGCAGCTTGGCTGGGGGTCTGTATGGCTACACCTTC
>TRBD2|TRBV5-1|TRBJ2-1|.|15
CASSDLAAAYNEQFF
TGCGCCAGCAGCGACCTAGCGGCCGCCTACAATGAGCAGTTCTTC
>.|TRBV7-9|TRBJ2-5|.|11
CASSYAETQYF
TGTGCCAGCAGCTACGCGGAGACCCAGTACTTC
>TRBD2|TRBV6-1|TRBJ2-5|once|15
CASSEMAGEQETQYF
TGTGCCAGCAGTGAAATGGCGGGAGAACAAGAGACCCAGTACTTC
>TRBD2|TRBV20-1|TRBJ2-7|.|15
CSARDLAGGPYEQYF
TGCAGTGCTAGAGACCTAGCGGGAGGGCCCTACGAGCAGTACTTC
>TRBD1|TRBV7-6|TRBJ1-1|.|13
CASSPGQGTKAFF
TGTGCCAGCAGCCCAGGACAGGGGACCAAAGCTTTCTTT